The clone carrying this TCR beta chain was seen only once. TCRdb's copy holds only in-frame clones and misses some; the assay was immunoSEQ multiplex PCR. The data hold more than 80,000 clones, with 70% to 90% observed a single time. These data are taken from a study of blood T cell repertoires in COVID-19. CDR3 length: 17 amino acids. Germline V gives CDR1 SGHAT, CDR2 FQNNGV. With 2 bases clipped from V and 2 bases from J, the junction kept 11 bases outside the gene matches. Sample: peripheral blood. The sequence derives from a woman older than 75 with COVID-19, enrolled during active disease. This sequence joins TRBV11-2 and TRBJ2-7, with 8 bases matching TRBD1. In DNA form, the CDR3 reads TGTGCCAGCAGCTTACGAGGGACAGGCCCCAGAACCTACGAGCAGTACTTC. It yields the protein CASSLRGTGPRTYEQYF.